The source of this T cell receptor (beta chain) is a study of T cells after yellow fever vaccination. MiXCR, applied by TCRdb to the 5' RACE reads, yields one record per CDR3 protein. Of hundreds of thousands of distinct CDR3 sequences detected, 15% to 20% appear once; the ten largest clones hold roughly an eighth. This clonotype was seen more than once but under ten times. CDR3 size: 13 residues. With 4 bases clipped from V and 6 bases from J, the junction kept 6 bases outside the gene matches. Per the germline V gene, CDR1 is DFQATT and CDR2 is SNEGSKA (reference sequence). The sample consisted of PBMCs, taken 15 days after the yellow fever booster vaccination. The clonotype originates from a man aged 25 to 40 who received the YFV17D yellow fever vaccine. The V call is TRBV20-1, the J call TRBJ2-3, with 8 bases fitting TRBD2. As DNA, the CDR3 is TGCAGTGCTATGAGCGGGAGTGGTGATACGCAGTATTTT. This gives the protein CSAMSGSGDTQYF.